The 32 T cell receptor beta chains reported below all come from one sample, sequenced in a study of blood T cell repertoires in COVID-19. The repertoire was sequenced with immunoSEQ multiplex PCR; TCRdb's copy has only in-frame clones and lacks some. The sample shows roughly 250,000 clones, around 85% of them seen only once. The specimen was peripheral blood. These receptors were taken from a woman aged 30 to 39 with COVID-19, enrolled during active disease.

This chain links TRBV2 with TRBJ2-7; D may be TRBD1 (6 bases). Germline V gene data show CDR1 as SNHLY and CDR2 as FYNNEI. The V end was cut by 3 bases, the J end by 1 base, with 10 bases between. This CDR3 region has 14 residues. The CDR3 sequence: CASSDPQGSYEQYF. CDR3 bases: TGTGCCAGCAGTGATCCCCAGGGGTCCTACGAGCAGTACTTC.

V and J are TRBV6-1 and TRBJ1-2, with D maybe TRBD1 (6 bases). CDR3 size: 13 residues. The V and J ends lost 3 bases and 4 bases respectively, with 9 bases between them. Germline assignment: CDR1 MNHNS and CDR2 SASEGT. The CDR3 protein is CASSDRGIYGYTF. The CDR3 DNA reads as TGTGCCAGCAGTGACAGGGGTATCTATGGCTACACCTTC.

Written as DNA, the CDR3 is TGTGCCAGTAGTATCTTCGGGAACACTGAAGCTTTCTTT. Translated: CASSIFGNTEAFF. This chain joins TRBV19 and TRBJ1-1; D unresolved. CDR3 length equals 13 residues. V lost 3 bases, J lost 1 base, and 6 bases lay in between. Germline CDR1 LNHDA, CDR2 SQIVND (reference sequence). Full variable domain (missing parts from reference TRBV19 and TRBJ1-1): DGGITQSPKYLFRKEGQNVTLSCEQNLNHDAMYWYRQDPGQGLRLIYYSQIVNDFQKGDIAEGYSVSREKKESFPLTVTSAQKNPTAFYLCASSIFGNTEAFFGQGTRLTVV.

CDR3 sequence: CASSEVRLRTGAYSQGYTF. CDR3 in DNA: TGTGCCAGCAGTGAAGTGCGCTTGAGGACAGGGGCGTATTCGCAGGGCTACACCTTC. The V call is TRBV6-1, the J call TRBJ1-2; TRBD1 aligns across 9 bases. This CDR3 spans 19 amino acids. With V trimmed by 1 base and J by 8 bases, 20 bases remained unmatched. The germline gives CDR1 MNHNS, CDR2 SASEGT.

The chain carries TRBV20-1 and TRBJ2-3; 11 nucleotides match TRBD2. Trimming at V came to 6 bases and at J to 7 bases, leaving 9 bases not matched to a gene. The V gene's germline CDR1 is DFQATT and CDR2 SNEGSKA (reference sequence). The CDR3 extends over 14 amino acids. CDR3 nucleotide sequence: TGCAGTGCCAGTTTGACTAGCGGGGCGAATACGCAGTATTTT. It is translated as CSASLTSGANTQYF.

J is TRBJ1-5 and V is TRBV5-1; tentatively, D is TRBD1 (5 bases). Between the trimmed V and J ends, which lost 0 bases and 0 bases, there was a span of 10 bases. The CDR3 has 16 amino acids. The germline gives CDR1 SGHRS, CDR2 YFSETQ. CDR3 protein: CASSLGQGNSNQPQHF. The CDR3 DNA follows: TGCGCCAGCAGCTTGGGTCAGGGAAATAGCAATCAGCCCCAGCATTTT. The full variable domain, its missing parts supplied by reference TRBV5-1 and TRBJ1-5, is KAGVTQTPRYLIKTRGQQVTLSCSPISGHRSVSWYQQTPGQGLQFLFEYFSETQRNKGNFPGRFSGRQFSNSRSEMNVSTLELGDSALYLCASSLGQGNSNQPQHFGDGTRLSIL.

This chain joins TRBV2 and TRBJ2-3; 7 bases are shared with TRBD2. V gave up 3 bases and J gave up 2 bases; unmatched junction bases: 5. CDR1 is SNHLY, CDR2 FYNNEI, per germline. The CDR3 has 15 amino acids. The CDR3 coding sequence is TGTGCCAGCAGTGAGGGGGGGACTAACACAGATACGCAGTATTTT. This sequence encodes CASSEGGTNTDTQYF.

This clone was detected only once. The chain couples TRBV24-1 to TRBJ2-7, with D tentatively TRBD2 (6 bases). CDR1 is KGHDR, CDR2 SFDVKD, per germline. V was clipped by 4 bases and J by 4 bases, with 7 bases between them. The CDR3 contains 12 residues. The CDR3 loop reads CATSDGSYEQYF. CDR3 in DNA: TGTGCCACCAGTGACGGGAGTTACGAGCAGTACTTC.

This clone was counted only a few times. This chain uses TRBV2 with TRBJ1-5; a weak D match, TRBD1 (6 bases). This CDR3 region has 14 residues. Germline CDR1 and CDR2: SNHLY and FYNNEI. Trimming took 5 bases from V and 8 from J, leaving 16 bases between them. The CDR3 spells CASSLLTGLEPQHF. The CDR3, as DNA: TGTGCCAGCAGTTTATTAACAGGGCTTGAGCCCCAGCATTTT.

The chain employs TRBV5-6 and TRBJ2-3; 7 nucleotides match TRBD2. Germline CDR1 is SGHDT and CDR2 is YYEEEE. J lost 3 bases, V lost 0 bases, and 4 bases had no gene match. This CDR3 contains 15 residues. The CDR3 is CASSLGAGRTDTQYF. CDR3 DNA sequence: TGTGCCAGCAGCTTGGGAGCGGGGAGAACAGATACGCAGTATTTT.

CDR3 region: CASSPVLDFSGNTIYF. The CDR3 region has the DNA TGTGCCAGCTCACCCGTTTTAGACTTCTCTGGAAACACCATATATTTT. The chain links TRBV18 to TRBJ1-3; D is uncertain. The V end was cut by 3 bases, the J end by 0 bases, with 12 bases between. Germline lookup yields CDR1 KGHSH and CDR2 LQKENI. The CDR3 has 16 residues.

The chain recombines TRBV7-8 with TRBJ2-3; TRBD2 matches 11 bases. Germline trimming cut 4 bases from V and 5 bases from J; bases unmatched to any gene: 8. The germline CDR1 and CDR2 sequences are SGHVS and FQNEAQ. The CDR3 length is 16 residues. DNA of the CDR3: TGTGCCAGCAGCTCCTTCGTAGCGGGGGGGCAAGATACGCAGTATTTT. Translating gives CASSSFVAGGQDTQYF.

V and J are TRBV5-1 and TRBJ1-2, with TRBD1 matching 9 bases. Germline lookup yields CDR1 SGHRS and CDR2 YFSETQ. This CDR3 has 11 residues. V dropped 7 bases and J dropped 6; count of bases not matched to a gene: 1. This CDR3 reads CASGQGNGYTF. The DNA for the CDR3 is TGCGCCAGCGGACAGGGGAATGGCTACACCTTC.

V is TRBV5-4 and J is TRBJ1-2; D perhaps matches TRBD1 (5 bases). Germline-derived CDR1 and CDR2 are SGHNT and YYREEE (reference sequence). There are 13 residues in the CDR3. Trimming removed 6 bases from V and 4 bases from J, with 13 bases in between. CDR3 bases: TGTGCCAGCACACTAACAGGTGCCTATGGCTACACCTTC. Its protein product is CASTLTGAYGYTF.

Written as DNA, the CDR3 is TGTGCCAGCTCACCACCGGGGCGGGGAGGTCCTACGGCGGAGCAGTACTTC. Amino acid sequence: CASSPPGRGGPTAEQYF. The rearrangement uses TRBV18 and TRBJ2-7; a weak D match, TRBD2 (6 bases). V lost 0 bases to trimming and J lost 7 bases, with 22 bases between them. CDR3 length: 17 residues. CDR1 KGHSH and CDR2 LQKENI come from the germline V gene.

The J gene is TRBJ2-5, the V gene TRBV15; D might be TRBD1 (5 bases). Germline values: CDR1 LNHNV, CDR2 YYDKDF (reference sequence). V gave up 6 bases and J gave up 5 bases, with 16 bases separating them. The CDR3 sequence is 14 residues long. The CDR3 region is CATRGEGFSETQYF. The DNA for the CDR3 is TGTGCCACCAGAGGGGAAGGGTTTTCCGAGACCCAGTACTTC.

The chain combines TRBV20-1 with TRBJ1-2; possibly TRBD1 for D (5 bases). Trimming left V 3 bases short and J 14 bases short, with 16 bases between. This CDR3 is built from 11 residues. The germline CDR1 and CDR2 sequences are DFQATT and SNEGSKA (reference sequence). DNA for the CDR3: TGCAGTGCTAGTCATACAGGCCTAGAGACCTTC. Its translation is CSASHTGLETF.

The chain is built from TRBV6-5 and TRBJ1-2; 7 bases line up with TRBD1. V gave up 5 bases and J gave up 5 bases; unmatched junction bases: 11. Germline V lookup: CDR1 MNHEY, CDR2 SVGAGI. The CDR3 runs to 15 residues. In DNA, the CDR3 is TGTGCCAGCAGTCTCAGGGGGACCTCCGGATATGGCTACACCTTC. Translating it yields CASSLRGTSGYGYTF.

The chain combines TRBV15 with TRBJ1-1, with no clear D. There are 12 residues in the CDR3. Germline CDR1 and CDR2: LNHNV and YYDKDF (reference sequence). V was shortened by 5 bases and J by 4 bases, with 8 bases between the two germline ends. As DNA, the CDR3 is TGTGCCACCAGCCCCCGGGGCACTGAAGCTTTCTTT. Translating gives CATSPRGTEAFF.

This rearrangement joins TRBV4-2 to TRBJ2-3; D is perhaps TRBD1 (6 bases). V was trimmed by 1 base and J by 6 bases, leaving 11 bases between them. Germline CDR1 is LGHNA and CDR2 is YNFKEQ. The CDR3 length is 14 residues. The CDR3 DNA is TGTGCCAGCAGCCAAGTGGGGGCTCAGGATACGCAGTATTTT. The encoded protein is CASSQVGAQDTQYF.

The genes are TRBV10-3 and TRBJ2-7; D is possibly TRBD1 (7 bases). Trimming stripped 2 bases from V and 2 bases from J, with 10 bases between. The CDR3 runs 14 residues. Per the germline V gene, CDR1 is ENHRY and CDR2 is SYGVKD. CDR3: CAISEGGTAYEQYF. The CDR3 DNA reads TGTGCCATCAGTGAGGGCGGGACAGCCTACGAGCAGTACTTC.

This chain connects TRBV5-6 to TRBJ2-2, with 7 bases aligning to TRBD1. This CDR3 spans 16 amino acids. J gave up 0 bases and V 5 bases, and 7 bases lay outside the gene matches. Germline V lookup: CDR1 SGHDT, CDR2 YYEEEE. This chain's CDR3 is CASSLPTGANTGELFF. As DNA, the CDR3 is TGTGCCAGCAGTTTACCCACAGGGGCGAACACCGGGGAGCTGTTTTTT.

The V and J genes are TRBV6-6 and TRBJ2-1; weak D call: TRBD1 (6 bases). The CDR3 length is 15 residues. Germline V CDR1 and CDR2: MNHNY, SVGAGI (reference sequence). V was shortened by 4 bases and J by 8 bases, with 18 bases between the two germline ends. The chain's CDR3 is CASSSIPDSKDEQFF. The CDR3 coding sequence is TGTGCCAGCAGTTCCATACCGGACAGCAAGGATGAGCAGTTCTTC.

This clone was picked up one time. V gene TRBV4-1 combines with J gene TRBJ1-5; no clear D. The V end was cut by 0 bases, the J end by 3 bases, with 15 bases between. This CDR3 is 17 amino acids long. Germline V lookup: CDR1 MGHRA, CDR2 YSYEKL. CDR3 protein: CASSQDLNGSYNQPQHF. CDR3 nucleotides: TGCGCCAGCAGCCAAGATCTTAACGGGAGTTACAATCAGCCCCAGCATTTT.

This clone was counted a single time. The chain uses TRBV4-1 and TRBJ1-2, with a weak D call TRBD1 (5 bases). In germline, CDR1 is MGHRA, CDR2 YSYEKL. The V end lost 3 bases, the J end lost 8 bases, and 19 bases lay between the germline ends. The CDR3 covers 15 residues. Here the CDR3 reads CASSHPLGAGDGYTF. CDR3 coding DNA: TGCGCCAGCAGCCACCCCCTTGGGGCAGGCGACGGCTACACCTTC.

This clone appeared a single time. CDR3 coding DNA: TGTGCCAGCAGTTTATCGGGGTTCACTGAAGCTTTCTTT. This encodes CASSLSGFTEAFF. The rearrangement links TRBV12-3 or TRBV12-4 to TRBJ1-1; no firm D call. The CDR3 contains 13 residues. V was clipped by 2 bases and J by 4 bases, with 8 bases between them.

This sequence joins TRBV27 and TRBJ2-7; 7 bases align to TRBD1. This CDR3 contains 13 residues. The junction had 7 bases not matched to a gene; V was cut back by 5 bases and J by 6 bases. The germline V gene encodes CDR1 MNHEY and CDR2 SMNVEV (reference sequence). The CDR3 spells CASSPQTGLEQYF. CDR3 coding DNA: TGTGCCAGCAGTCCGCAGACAGGGCTCGAGCAGTACTTC.

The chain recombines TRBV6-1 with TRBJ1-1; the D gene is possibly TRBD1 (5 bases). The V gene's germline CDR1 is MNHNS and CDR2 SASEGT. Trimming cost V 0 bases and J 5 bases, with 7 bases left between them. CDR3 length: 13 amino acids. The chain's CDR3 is CASSEARGTEAFF. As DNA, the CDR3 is TGTGCCAGCAGTGAAGCTCGGGGGACTGAAGCTTTCTTT.

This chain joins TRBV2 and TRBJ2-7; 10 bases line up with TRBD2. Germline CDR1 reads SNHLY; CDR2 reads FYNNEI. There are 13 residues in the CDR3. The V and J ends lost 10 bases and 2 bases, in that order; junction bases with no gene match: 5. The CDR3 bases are TGTGCCACCGGACTAGCGGCCGCCTACGAGCAGTACTTC. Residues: CATGLAAAYEQYF.

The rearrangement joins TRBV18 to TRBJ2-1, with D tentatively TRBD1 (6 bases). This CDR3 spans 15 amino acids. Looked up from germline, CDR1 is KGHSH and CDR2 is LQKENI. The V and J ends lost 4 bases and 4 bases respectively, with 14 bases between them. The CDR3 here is CASSLSRDTYNEQFF. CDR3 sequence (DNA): TGTGCCAGCTCACTATCCCGGGACACTTACAATGAGCAGTTCTTC.

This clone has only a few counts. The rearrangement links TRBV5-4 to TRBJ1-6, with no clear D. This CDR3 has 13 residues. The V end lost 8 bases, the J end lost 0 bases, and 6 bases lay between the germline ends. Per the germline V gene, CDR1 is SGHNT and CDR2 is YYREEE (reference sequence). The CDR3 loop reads CASKSSYNSPLHF. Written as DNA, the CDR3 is TGTGCCAGTAAGAGCTCCTATAATTCACCCCTCCACTTT.

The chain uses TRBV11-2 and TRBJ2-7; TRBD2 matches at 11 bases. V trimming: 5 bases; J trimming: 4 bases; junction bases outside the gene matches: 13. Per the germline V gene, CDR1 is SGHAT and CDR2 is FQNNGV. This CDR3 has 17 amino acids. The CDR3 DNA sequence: TGTGCCAGCAGCAGAACTAGCGGGGGTTTTTCCACTTACGAGCAGTACTTC. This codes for CASSRTSGGFSTYEQYF.